Sequencing of this T cell receptor beta chain was carried out in a study of blood T cells in healthy people across ages. Study-wide results and caveats: Across the age range, TCR beta diversity per million T cells fell in a roughly linear way.

Concerning this clonotype: Its antigen is not known.

CDR1 is MDHEN, CDR2 SYDVKM, per germline. The CDR3 has 14 residues. Trimming stripped 5 bases from V and 5 bases from J, with 13 bases between. Researchers report isolating at least 7 million PBMCs per sample. Extraction of total RNA produced a minimum of 5 micrograms from each sample. Sample-barcoded 5' priming and a J-beta primer mix drove a second PCR of about 7 to 12 cycles. Using its own MiXCR run on the 5' RACE reads, TCRdb lists one record per CDR3 protein. The sample lists hundreds of thousands of distinct CDR3 sequences; 56% were seen once. This sequence was found in a man aged 40-49 years in good health. The V gene is TRBV28, the J gene TRBJ1-5; D might be TRBD1 (6 bases). The specimen was blood. The CDR3 sequence is CASSPGAGDQPQHF. CDR3 bases: TGTGCCAGCAGTCCGGGGGCAGGGGATCAGCCCCAGCATTTT.